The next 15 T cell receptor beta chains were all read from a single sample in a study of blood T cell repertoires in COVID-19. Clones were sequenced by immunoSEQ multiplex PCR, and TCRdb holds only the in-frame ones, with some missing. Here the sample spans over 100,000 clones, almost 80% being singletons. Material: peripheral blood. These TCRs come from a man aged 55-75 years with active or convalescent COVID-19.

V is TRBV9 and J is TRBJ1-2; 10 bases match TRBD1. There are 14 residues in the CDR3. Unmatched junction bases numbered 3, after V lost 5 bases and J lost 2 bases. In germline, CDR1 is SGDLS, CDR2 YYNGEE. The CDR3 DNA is TGTGCCAGCAGTTGGGACAGGGGAAACTATGGCTACACCTTC. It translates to CASSWDRGNYGYTF. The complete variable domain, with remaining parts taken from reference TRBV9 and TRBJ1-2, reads DSGVTQTPKHLITATGQRVTLRCSPRSGDLSVYWYQQSLDQGLQFLIQYYNGEERAKGNILERFSAQQFPDLHSELNLSSLELGDSALYFCASSWDRGNYGYTFGSGTRLTVV.

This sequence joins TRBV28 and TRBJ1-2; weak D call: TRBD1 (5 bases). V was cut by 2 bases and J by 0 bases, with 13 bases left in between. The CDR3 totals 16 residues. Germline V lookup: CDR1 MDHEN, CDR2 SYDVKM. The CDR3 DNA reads TGTGCCAGCAGTTTAGAGTCCAGGGCTTCTAACTATGGCTACACCTTC. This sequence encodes CASSLESRASNYGYTF.

CDR3 bases: TGTGCCAGCAGCCCACAGGGGCTGAGCTCCTACGAGCAGTACTTC. This gives the protein CASSPQGLSSYEQYF. This chain uses TRBV5-5 with TRBJ2-7; 7 bases align to TRBD1. This CDR3 spans 15 amino acids. V shed 4 bases, J shed 0 bases, and the junction held 7 bases outside the gene matches. Germline CDR1 SGHKS, CDR2 YYEKEE (reference sequence).

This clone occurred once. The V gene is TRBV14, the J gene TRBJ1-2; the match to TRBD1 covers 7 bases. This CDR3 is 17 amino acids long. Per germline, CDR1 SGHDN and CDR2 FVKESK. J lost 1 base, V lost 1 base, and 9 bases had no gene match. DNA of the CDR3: TGTGCCAGCAGCCAAGCCTCCTCCGGGACAGTTAACTATGGCTACACCTTC. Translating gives CASSQASSGTVNYGYTF.

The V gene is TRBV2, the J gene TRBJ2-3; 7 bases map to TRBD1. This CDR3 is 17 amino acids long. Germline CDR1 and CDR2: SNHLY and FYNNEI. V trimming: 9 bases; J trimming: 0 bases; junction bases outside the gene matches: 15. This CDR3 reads CASNVGTVSTSTDTQYF. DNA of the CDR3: TGTGCCAGTAACGTCGGGACAGTTTCCACTAGCACAGATACGCAGTATTTT.

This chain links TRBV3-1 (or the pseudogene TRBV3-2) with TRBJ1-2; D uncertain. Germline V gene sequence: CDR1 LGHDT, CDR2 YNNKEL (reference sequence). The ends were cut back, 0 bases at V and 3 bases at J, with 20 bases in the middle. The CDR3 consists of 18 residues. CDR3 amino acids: CASSQEVPTGNKDYGYTF. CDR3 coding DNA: TGTGCCAGCAGCCAAGAAGTCCCGACTGGCAATAAGGACTATGGCTACACCTTC.

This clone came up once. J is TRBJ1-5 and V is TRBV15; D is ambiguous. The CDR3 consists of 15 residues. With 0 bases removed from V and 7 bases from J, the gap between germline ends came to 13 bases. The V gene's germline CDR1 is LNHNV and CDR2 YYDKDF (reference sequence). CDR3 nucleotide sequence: TGTGCCACCAGCAGAGATAAAGTCGGGTCCCAGCCCCAGCATTTT. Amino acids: CATSRDKVGSQPQHF.

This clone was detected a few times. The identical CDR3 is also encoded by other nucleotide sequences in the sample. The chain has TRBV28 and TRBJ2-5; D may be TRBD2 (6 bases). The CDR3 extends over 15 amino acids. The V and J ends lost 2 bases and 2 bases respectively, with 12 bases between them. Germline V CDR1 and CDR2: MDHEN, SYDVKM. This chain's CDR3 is CASSLTGGGQETQYF. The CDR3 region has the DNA TGTGCCAGCAGTTTAACGGGTGGGGGGCAAGAGACCCAGTACTTC.

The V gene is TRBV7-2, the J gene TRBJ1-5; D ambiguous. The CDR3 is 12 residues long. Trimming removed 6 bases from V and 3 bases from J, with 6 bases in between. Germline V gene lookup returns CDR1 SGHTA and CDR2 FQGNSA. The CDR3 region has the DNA TGTGCCAGCAGTAACTCCAATCAGCCCCAGCATTTT. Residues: CASSNSNQPQHF.

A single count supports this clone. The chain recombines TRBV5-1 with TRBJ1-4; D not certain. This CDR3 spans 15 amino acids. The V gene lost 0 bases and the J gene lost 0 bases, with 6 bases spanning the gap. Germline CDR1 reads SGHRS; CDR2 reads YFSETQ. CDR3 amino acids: CASSLAKSTNEKLFF. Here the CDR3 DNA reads TGCGCCAGCAGCTTGGCTAAATCAACTAATGAAAAACTGTTTTTT. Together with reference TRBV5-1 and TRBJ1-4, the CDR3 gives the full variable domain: KAGVTQTPRYLIKTRGQQVTLSCSPISGHRSVSWYQQTPGQGLQFLFEYFSETQRNKGNFPGRFSGRQFSNSRSEMNVSTLELGDSALYLCASSLAKSTNEKLFFGSGTQLSVL.

CDR3 region: CASSYTTTYEQYV. As DNA, the CDR3 is TGTGCCAGCAGTTACACGACTACCTACGAGCAGTACGTC. The chain links TRBV12-3 or TRBV12-4 to TRBJ2-7, with D perhaps TRBD2 (5 bases). V shed 4 bases and J shed 2 bases, with 9 bases lying between them. The CDR3 has 13 residues.

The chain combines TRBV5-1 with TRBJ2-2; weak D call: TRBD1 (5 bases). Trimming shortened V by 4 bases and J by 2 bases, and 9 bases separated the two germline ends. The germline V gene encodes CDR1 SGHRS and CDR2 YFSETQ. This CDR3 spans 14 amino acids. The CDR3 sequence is CASSPTGNTGELFF. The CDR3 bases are TGCGCCAGCAGCCCTACAGGTAACACCGGGGAGCTGTTTTTT.

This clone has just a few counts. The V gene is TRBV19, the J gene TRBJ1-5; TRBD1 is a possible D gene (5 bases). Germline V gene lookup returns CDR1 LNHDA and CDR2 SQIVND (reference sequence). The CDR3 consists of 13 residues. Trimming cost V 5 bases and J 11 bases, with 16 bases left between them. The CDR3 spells CASSPSKGSAQHF. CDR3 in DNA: TGTGCCAGTAGTCCTTCCAAGGGGTCAGCCCAGCATTTT.

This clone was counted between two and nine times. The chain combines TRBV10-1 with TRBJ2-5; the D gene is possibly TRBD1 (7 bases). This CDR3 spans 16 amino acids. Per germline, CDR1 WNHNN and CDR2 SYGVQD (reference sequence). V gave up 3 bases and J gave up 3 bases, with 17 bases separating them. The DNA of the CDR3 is TGCGCCAGCAGTGATTCGGCCAGGGGGGTTGAAGAGACCCAGTACTTC. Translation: CASSDSARGVEETQYF.

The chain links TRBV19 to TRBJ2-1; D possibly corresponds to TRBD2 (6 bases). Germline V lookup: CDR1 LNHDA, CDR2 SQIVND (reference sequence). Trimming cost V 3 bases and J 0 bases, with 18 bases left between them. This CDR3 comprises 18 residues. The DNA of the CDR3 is TGTGCCAGTAGTATCTCGGCGCGTCGGGACTTCTCCTACAATGAGCAGTTCTTC. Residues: CASSISARRDFSYNEQFF. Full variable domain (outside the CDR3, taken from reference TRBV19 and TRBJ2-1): DGGITQSPKYLFRKEGQNVTLSCEQNLNHDAMYWYRQDPGQGLRLIYYSQIVNDFQKGDIAEGYSVSREKKESFPLTVTSAQKNPTAFYLCASSISARRDFSYNEQFFGPGTRLTVL.